The clone carrying this TCR beta chain was seen ten or more times. The antigen is unknown. The sample belongs to a study of spatial heterogeneity in lung cancer. Findings and limits, study-wide: More often at tumor resection than at routine follow-up, ubiquitous expanded tumor TCRs were detected in the blood.

Time point: sample taken at primary tumor resection. Unsorted tumor, nontumor lung tissue or cryopreserved PBMC supplied the whole RNA. Every TCR cDNA molecule bore its own unique molecular identifier. TCRdb processed the 5' RACE reads anew with MiXCR; each CDR3 protein has one entry. The table has under 30,000 distinct CDR3 sequences, 4% to 6% seen once; the top ten hold approximately 4.7%. The receptor was derived from a male donor with early-stage non-small cell lung cancer. This specimen was PBMCs, taken at surgery.

DNA for the CDR3: TGTGCCAGCAGTAAACAGTCCCGAAGCTACACCTTC. This codes for CASSKQSRSYTF. J is TRBJ1-2 and V is TRBV6-2 or TRBV6-3; D call uncertain. V lost 5 bases to trimming and J lost 9 bases, with 13 bases between them. Germline V gene sequence: CDR1 MNHEY, CDR2 SVGEGT. This CDR3 is 12 amino acids long.